A selection of T cell receptor beta chains follows, all from one sample in a study of beta chain features in type 1 diabetes. Sequencing used immunoSEQ multiplex PCR; TCRdb keeps in-frame clones, though not all of them. The data show 300,000 to 350,000 clones, approximately 9.7% seen once. The sequenced material came from central memory CD4+ T cells from blood. These receptors all come from a young man with type 1 diabetes. Each CDR3 is given with its conserved first and last residue. Fields, in order: V gene, D gene, clone size, J gene, CDR3 DNA, CDR3 protein. A D gene is named only where the DNA matches it firmly. Clone sizes are given selectively: once, few, many, or a class where the clone is expanded.

V: TRBV7-2; D: NA; size: many; J: TRBJ1-1; DNA: TGTGCCAGCAGCACAAGTCCAGGGAACGGAGGGGCTTTCTTT; CDR3: CASSTSPGNGGAFF
V: TRBV9; D: NA; size: few; J: TRBJ2-3; DNA: TGTGCCAGCAGCTCTAGCCCCCGGGGGGATACGCAGTATTTT; CDR3: CASSSSPRGDTQYF
V: TRBV10-3; D: NA; size: NA; J: TRBJ1-1; DNA: TGTGCCATCAGGGACAAGAACACTGAAGCTTTCTTT; CDR3: CAIRDKNTEAFF
V: TRBV6-1; D: NA; size: few; J: TRBJ2-5; DNA: TGTGCCAGCAGTGAAAATTGGTCAGGGCGGACCCAGTACTTC; CDR3: CASSENWSGRTQYF
V: TRBV19; D: NA; size: few; J: TRBJ2-5; DNA: TGTGCCAGTAGTATAAGGCAGCCGAATGGAGAGACCCAGTACTTC; CDR3: CASSIRQPNGETQYF
V: TRBV5-6; D: NA; size: NA; J: TRBJ2-7; DNA: TGTGCCAGCAGCCGAGGGACAAGCGAGCAGTACTTC; CDR3: CASSRGTSEQYF
V: TRBV5-6; D: NA; size: few; J: TRBJ1-6; DNA: TGTGCCAGCAGCTTGGACAGCTCCTATAATTCACCCCTCCACTTT; CDR3: CASSLDSSYNSPLHF
V: TRBV18; D: NA; size: few; J: TRBJ2-3; DNA: TGTGCCAGCTCACCAGCGCTATTAAGCACAGATACGCAGTATTTT; CDR3: CASSPALLSTDTQYF
V: TRBV5-1; D: NA; size: few; J: TRBJ2-7; DNA: TGCGCCAGCAGCACTCTCCCGGGCCAGTCCTACGAGCAGTACTTC; CDR3: CASSTLPGQSYEQYF
V: TRBV9; D: NA; size: NA; J: TRBJ1-4; DNA: TGTGCCAGCAGCGCCAGGGTTGAGGGTGAAAAACTGTTTTTT; CDR3: CASSARVEGEKLFF
V: TRBV2; D: TRBD1; size: NA; J: TRBJ2-1; DNA: TGTGCCAGCGGGGACAGGGTTAACAATGAGCAGTTCTTC; CDR3: CASGDRVNNEQFF
V: TRBV30; D: NA; size: few; J: TRBJ2-7; DNA: TGTGCCTGGAAGCAGGTTAGGGGGTCCTACGAGCAGTACTTC; CDR3: CAWKQVRGSYEQYF
V: TRBV7-9; D: NA; size: few; J: TRBJ2-7; DNA: TGTGCCAGCAGCCCTCGACCGGAGCCCCAATACGAGCAGTACTTC; CDR3: CASSPRPEPQYEQYF
V: TRBV7-2; D: TRBD2; size: few; J: TRBJ2-2; DNA: TGTGCCAGCAGCTCCGCCAGTTACAGCGGGGTTACCGGGGAGCTGTTTTTT; CDR3: CASSSASYSGVTGELFF
V: TRBV9; D: NA; size: few; J: TRBJ1-6; DNA: TGTGCCAGCAGCGCTTGGACAGACATTTCACCCCTCCACTTT; CDR3: CASSAWTDISPLHF